This T cell receptor (beta chain) was profiled in a study of metastatic and nonmetastatic thyroid tumors (TCRdb year 2020). For the study in its entirety: The researchers compared repertoires between peripheral blood samples and tumor or nodule tissue samples from patients with malignant or benign thyroid disease. Study-level results and caveats: TCR beta diversity was reported as significantly higher in malignant tumors than in benign nodules, in both blood and tumor samples.

Before undergoing thyroid surgery, none of the patients had been given any kind of treatment. Using T-cell receptor beta sequencing, the study looked back at clinical samples from patients collected from about 2011 to 2019. This clone was counted only a few times. Its antigen has not been determined. Base quality data are lacking; no much larger clone is found one base away. The library was made by PCR. This sample was sequenced with an Illumina HiSeq 4000. High-throughput sequencing was used to profile the TCR beta-chain CDR3 region of each patient. Per the source publication's procedure: The researchers built a classifier to tell apart papillary thyroid cancer patients with distant metastasis, based on CDR3 differences among clinicopathological groups. To measure repertoire diversity the researchers used the Shannon index, while the Morisita-Horn index served to gauge how similar the tumor and blood repertoires were. TCRdb handled the public reads itself, with Q25 trimming in fastp and clone calling in MiXCR, and kept productive beta chains. TCRdb's processing, not the authors' own work, is the source of the V and J calls. This sample is represented by approximately 17,000 clones; 25% to 30% of them were singletons. Jointly, the top ten make up about 14% of the sample.

V is reduced by 6 bases and J by 6 bases, leaving a spacing of 15 bases between them. The CDR3 holds 14 amino acids from the cysteine to the phenylalanine. CDR3 DNA only is kept here, 42 bases in frame from base 1. CDR1 and CDR2, looked up from the germline V gene, are MNHGY and SAAAGT. Sequenced: adjacent normal tissue. The clonotype was recovered from a female donor with papillary thyroid cancer or a benign thyroid nodule (not recorded which). Some clones in this sample may be carry-over from other donors' samples. The chain joins TRBV6-8 to TRBJ1-5; the D gene cannot be resolved reliably. The encoded CDR3 is CASRRAPKPQPQHF. The DNA sequence follows: TGTGCCAGCAGACGGGCTCCGAAGCCTCAGCCCCAGCATTTT.